Shown below are 15 T cell receptor beta chains from a single sample sequenced in a study of siplizumab effects on memory and regulatory T cells. Measured with immunoSEQ multiplex PCR; TCRdb has only the in-frame clones, and not every one. This table holds some 110,000 clones, roughly 91% found once. The sequenced sample consisted of CD4+ T cells sorted from blood. These receptors all come from a human donor in good health.

V usage is TRBV6-5 and J usage is TRBJ1-2; tentatively, D is TRBD1 (5 bases). CDR1 MNHEY and CDR2 SVGAGI come from the germline V gene. V was shortened by 4 bases and J by 2 bases, with 14 bases between the two germline ends. This CDR3 region has 15 residues. The CDR3 nucleotides are TGTGCCAGCAGTTGGGGACTCCGAGGGAACTATGGCTACACCTTC. Its translation: CASSWGLRGNYGYTF.

The table lists this clone with a count of one. The chain joins TRBV30 to TRBJ2-5; tentative D call: TRBD1 (6 bases). This CDR3 region has 14 residues. Trimming cost V 0 bases and J 1 base, with 9 bases left between them. The germline CDR1 and CDR2 sequences are GTSNPN and SVGIG (reference sequence). CDR3 in amino acids: CAWSVPRGQETQYF. The DNA of the CDR3 is TGTGCCTGGAGTGTACCCAGGGGCCAAGAGACCCAGTACTTC.

The rearrangement uses TRBV28 and TRBJ2-7; D is ambiguous. The V gene lost 6 bases and the J gene lost 0 bases, with 9 bases spanning the gap. CDR3 length: 13 residues. Germline V gene sequence: CDR1 MDHEN, CDR2 SYDVKM. The CDR3 spells CASSHQSSYEQYF. The CDR3, as DNA: TGTGCCAGCAGCCACCAGAGCTCCTACGAGCAGTACTTC. The full variable domain, in which reference TRBV28 and TRBJ2-7 provide the parts outside the CDR3, is DVKVTQSSRYLVKRTGEKVFLECVQDMDHENMFWYRQDPGLGLRLIYFSYDVKMKEKGDIPEGYSVSREKKERFSLILESASTNQTSMYLCASSHQSSYEQYFGPGTRLTVT.

V is TRBV29-1 and J is TRBJ2-5; unclear D gene. The germline V and J ends were trimmed by 4 bases and 5 bases, with 8 bases remaining between them. Germline loops: CDR1 SQVTM, CDR2 ANQGSEA. This CDR3 spans 11 amino acids. CDR3: CSVGVGETQYF. CDR3 DNA sequence: TGCAGCGTTGGGGTAGGGGAGACCCAGTACTTC. Supplemented by reference TRBV29-1 and TRBJ2-5, the full variable domain reads SAVISQKPSRDICQRGTSLTIQCQVDSQVTMMFWYRQQPGQSLTLIATANQGSEATYESGFVIDKFPISRPNLTFSTLTVSNMSPEDSSIYLCSVGVGETQYFGPGTRLLVL.

The chain employs TRBV5-8 and TRBJ1-1, with D perhaps matching TRBD1 (6 bases). Trimming removed 0 bases at V and 4 bases at J, with 10 bases between. Germline CDR1 reads SGHTS; CDR2 reads YDEGEE. The CDR3 loop spans 14 amino acids. This chain's CDR3 is CASSLGLGGTEAFF. The CDR3 nucleotides read TGTGCCAGCAGCTTGGGCTTAGGGGGCACTGAAGCTTTCTTT. Full variable domain (remainder filled in from reference TRBV5-8 and TRBJ1-1): EAGVTQSPTHLIKTRGQQATLRCSPISGHTSVYWYQQALGLGLQFLLWYDEGEERNRGNFPPRFSGRQFPNYSSELNVNALELEDSALYLCASSLGLGGTEAFFGQGTRLTVV.

The chain carries TRBV6-5 and TRBJ1-1, with 8 bases aligning to TRBD1. V gave up 6 bases and J gave up 5 bases; unmatched junction bases: 8. CDR3 size: 14 residues. Germline lookup yields CDR1 MNHEY and CDR2 SVGAGI. The CDR3 is CASRGRQGRTEAFF. DNA of the CDR3: TGTGCCAGCAGGGGTAGACAGGGGCGGACTGAAGCTTTCTTT.

This chain connects TRBV7-8 to TRBJ1-2, with 7 positions matching TRBD1. The CDR3 length is 14 residues. Germline V gene lookup returns CDR1 SGHVS and CDR2 FQNEAQ. J was trimmed by 0 bases and V by 2 bases; bases with no gene match: 0. CDR3 sequence reads: CASSLQGANYGYTF. The CDR3 coding sequence is TGTGCCAGCAGCTTACAGGGGGCTAACTATGGCTACACCTTC. Drawing the rest from reference TRBV7-8 and TRBJ1-2, the complete variable domain is GAGVSQSPRYKVAKRGQDVALRCDPISGHVSLFWYQQALGQGPEFLTYFQNEAQLDKSGLPSDRFFAERPEGSVSTLKIQRTQQEDSAVYLCASSLQGANYGYTFGSGTRLTVV.

This rearrangement joins TRBV5-1 to TRBJ1-3, with no clear D. The CDR3 totals 16 residues. CDR1 and CDR2 from the germline V gene are SGHRS and YFSETQ. The germline V and J ends were trimmed by 0 bases and 1 base, with 11 bases remaining between them. The CDR3 coding sequence is TGCGCCAGCAGCTTGGCCGGGCCACCTTCTGGAAACACCATATATTTT. It yields the protein CASSLAGPPSGNTIYF. Based on the CDR3 plus reference TRBV5-1 and TRBJ1-3, the full variable domain is KAGVTQTPRYLIKTRGQQVTLSCSPISGHRSVSWYQQTPGQGLQFLFEYFSETQRNKGNFPGRFSGRQFSNSRSEMNVSTLELGDSALYLCASSLAGPPSGNTIYFGEGSWLTVV.

The V call is TRBV5-1, the J call TRBJ1-6; a weak D match, TRBD1 (6 bases). V gave up 4 bases and J gave up 10 bases, with 15 bases separating them. Per germline, CDR1 SGHRS and CDR2 YFSETQ. This CDR3 has 14 residues. CDR3 residues: CASSLDSSVSPLHF. In nucleotides, the CDR3 is TGCGCCAGCAGCCTGGACAGTTCGGTATCACCCCTCCACTTT.

The J gene is TRBJ2-2, the V gene TRBV7-6, with D uncertain. Deletions cut 5 bases from V and 3 bases from J, with 7 bases between. Germline CDR1 and CDR2: SGHVS and FNYEAQ. This CDR3 spans 13 amino acids. This CDR3 reads CASSRTHTGELFF. Written as DNA, the CDR3 is TGTGCCAGCAGCCGGACGCACACCGGGGAGCTGTTTTTT.

The V and J genes are TRBV27 and TRBJ2-5, with D maybe TRBD2 (6 bases). The DNA end is more similar to TRBJ2-7, so the J call may be wrong. The length of the CDR3 is 13 residues. Germline V lookup: CDR1 MNHEY, CDR2 SMNVEV (reference sequence). This CDR3 is CASRTGGTYEQYF. CDR3 nucleotide sequence: TGTGCCAGCAGAACCGGGGGAACCTACGAGCAGTACTTC.

In regard to this clone: This likely comes from a read error, as the CDR3 has no conserved phenylalanine or tryptophan at its end. The DNA is omitted, as the CDR3 cannot be located on it reliably, and the CDR3 follows TCRdb's listing. The chain couples TRBV27 to TRBJ1-3; the DNA was not compared with TRBD1, the D call given in the table. The CDR3 is 8 residues long, ends included. CDR1 MNHEY and CDR2 SMNVEV come from the germline V gene (reference sequence). The CDR3 is CASRSGQL.

The rearrangement uses TRBV30 and TRBJ1-2, with D tentatively TRBD1 (6 bases). V lost 4 bases and J lost 4, with 13 bases in between. CDR3 length equals 13 residues. The V gene's germline CDR1 is GTSNPN and CDR2 SVGIG (reference sequence). The CDR3 region is CAWTRDTLYGYTF. The CDR3 DNA reads as TGTGCCTGGACTCGGGACACCCTCTATGGCTACACCTTC.

The rearrangement joins TRBV5-1 to TRBJ2-3, with D possibly matching TRBD2 (6 bases). The germline CDR1 and CDR2 sequences are SGHRS and YFSETQ. Trimming stripped 5 bases from V and 1 base from J, with 14 bases between. The CDR3 is 15 residues long. CDR3 coding DNA: TGCGCCAGCAGAGAGAGCGGGTTTGGCACAGATACGCAGTATTTT. Its protein is CASRESGFGTDTQYF.

The rearrangement joins TRBV6-5 to TRBJ1-6; D is unclear. V lost 6 bases to trimming and J lost 8 bases, with 17 bases between them. Germline V gives CDR1 MNHEY, CDR2 SVGAGI. The CDR3 consists of 15 residues. CDR3 sequence: CASSDRQTLDSPLHF. CDR3 sequence (DNA): TGTGCCAGCAGCGACCGCCAAACGCTGGATTCACCCCTCCACTTT.